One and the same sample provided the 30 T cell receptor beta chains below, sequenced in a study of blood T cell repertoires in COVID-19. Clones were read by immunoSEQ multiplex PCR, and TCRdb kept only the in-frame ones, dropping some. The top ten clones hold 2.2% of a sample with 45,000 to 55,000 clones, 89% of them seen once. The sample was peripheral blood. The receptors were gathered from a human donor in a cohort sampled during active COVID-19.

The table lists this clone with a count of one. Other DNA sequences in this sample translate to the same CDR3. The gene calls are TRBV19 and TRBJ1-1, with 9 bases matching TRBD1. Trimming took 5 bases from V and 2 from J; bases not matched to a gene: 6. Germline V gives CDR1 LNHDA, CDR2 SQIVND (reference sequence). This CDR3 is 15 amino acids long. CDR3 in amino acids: CASSLGQGRNTEAFF. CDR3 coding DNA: TGTGCCAGTAGTCTAGGACAGGGGAGAAACACTGAAGCTTTCTTT. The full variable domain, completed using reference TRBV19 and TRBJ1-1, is DGGITQSPKYLFRKEGQNVTLSCEQNLNHDAMYWYRQDPGQGLRLIYYSQIVNDFQKGDIAEGYSVSREKKESFPLTVTSAQKNPTAFYLCASSLGQGRNTEAFFGQGTRLTVV.

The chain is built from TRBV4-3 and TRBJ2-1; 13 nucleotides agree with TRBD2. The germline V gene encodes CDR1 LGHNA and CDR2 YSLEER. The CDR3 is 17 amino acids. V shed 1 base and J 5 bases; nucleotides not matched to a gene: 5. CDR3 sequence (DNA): TGCGCCAGCAGCCAAGGAACCGGACTAGCGGGAGACAATGAGCAGTTCTTC. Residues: CASSQGTGLAGDNEQFF.

CDR3: CASSIDRGSDEKLFF. The CDR3 nucleotides read TGTGCCAGTAGTATCGACAGGGGTTCGGATGAAAAACTGTTTTTT. The rearrangement uses TRBV19 and TRBJ1-4; 8 bases match TRBD1. The CDR3 contains 15 residues. V was clipped by 3 bases and J by 6 bases; unmatched bases: 6. Germline V gene sequence: CDR1 LNHDA, CDR2 SQIVND (reference sequence).

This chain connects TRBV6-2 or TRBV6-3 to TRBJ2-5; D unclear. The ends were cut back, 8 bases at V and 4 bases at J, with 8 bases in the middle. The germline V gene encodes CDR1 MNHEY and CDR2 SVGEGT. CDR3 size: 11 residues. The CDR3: CASRRLETQYF. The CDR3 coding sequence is TGTGCCAGCCGCCGGCTAGAGACCCAGTACTTC.

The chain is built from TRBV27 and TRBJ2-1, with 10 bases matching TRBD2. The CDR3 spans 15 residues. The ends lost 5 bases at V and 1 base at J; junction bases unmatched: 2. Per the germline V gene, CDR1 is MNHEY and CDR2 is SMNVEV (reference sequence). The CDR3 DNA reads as TGTGCCAGCAGTCTAGCGGGAGTGTCCTACAATGAGCAGTTCTTC. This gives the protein CASSLAGVSYNEQFF.

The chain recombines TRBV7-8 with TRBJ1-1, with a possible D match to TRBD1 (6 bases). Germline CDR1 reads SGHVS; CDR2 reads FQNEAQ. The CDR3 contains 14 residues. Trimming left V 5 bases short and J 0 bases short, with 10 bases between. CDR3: CASSPGHLNTEAFF. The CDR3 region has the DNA TGTGCCAGCAGCCCGGGACATCTGAACACTGAAGCTTTCTTT.

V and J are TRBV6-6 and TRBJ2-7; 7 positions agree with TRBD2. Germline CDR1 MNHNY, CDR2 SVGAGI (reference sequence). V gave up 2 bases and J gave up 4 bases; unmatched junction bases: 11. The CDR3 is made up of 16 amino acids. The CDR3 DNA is TGTGCCAGCAGTTACGGTAGAGGGAGGGCCGGGTACGAGCAGTACTTC. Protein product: CASSYGRGRAGYEQYF.

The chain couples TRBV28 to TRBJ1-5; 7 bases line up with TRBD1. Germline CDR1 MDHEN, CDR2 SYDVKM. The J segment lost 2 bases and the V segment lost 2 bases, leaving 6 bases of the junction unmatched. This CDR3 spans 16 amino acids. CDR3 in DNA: TGTGCCAGCAGTTTACCGACAGGGAGCGGCAATCAGCCCCAGCATTTT. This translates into CASSLPTGSGNQPQHF.

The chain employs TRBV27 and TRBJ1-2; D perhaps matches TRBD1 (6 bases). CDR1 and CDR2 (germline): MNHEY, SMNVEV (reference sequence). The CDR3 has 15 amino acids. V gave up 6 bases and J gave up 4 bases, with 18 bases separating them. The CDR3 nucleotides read TGTGCCAGCAGACGCCGAGCAGGGGATGTCTATGGCTACACCTTC. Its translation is CASRRRAGDVYGYTF.

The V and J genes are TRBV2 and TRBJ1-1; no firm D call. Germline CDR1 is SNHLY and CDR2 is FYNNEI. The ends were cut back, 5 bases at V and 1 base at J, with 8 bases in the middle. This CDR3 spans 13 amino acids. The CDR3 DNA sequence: TGTGCCAGCAGTAAACATGAGAACACTGAAGCTTTCTTT. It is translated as CASSKHENTEAFF.

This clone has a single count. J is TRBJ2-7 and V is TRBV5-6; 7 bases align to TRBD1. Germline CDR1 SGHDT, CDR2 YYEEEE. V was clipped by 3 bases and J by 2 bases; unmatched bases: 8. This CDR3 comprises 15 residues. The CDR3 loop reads CASSSPDRHTYEQYF. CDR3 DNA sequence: TGTGCCAGCAGCTCCCCGGACAGGCACACCTACGAGCAGTACTTC.

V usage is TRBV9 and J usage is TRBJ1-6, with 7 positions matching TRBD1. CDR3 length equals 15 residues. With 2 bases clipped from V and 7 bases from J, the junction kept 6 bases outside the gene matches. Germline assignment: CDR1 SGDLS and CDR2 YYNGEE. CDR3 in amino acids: CASSVGTVENSPLHF. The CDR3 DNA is TGTGCCAGCAGCGTCGGGACAGTTGAGAATTCACCCCTCCACTTT.

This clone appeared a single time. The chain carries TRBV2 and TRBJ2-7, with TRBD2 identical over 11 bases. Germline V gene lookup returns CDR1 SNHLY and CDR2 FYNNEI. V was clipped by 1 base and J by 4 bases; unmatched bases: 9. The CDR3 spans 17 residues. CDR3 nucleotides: TGTGCCAGCAGTGAAGTGTTAGCGGGAGGGGTTGATTACGAGCAGTACTTC. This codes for CASSEVLAGGVDYEQYF.

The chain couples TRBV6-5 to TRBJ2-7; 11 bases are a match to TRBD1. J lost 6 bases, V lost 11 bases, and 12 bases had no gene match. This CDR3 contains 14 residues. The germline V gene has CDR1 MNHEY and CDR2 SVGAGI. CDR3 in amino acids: CAATLGQGAGEQYF. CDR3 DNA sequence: TGTGCCGCCACGTTAGGACAGGGGGCAGGCGAGCAGTACTTC.

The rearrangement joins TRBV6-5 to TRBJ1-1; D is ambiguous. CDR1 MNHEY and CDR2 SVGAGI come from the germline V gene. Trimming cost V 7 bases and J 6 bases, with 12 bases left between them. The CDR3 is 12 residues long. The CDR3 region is CASTGGRSEAFF. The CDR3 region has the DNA TGTGCCAGCACGGGAGGGAGGTCTGAAGCTTTCTTT.

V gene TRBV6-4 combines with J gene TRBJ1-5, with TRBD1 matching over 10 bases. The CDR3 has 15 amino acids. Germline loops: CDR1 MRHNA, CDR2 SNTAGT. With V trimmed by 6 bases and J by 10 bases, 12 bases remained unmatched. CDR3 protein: CASRLPGQGISPQHF. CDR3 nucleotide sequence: TGTGCCAGCAGATTGCCGGGACAGGGGATAAGTCCCCAGCATTTT.

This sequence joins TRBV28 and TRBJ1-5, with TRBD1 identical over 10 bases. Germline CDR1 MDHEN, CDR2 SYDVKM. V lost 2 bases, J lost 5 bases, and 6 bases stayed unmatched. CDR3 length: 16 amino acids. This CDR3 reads CASSLRGTGEDQPQHF. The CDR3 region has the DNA TGTGCCAGCAGTTTACGGGGGACAGGGGAGGATCAGCCCCAGCATTTT.

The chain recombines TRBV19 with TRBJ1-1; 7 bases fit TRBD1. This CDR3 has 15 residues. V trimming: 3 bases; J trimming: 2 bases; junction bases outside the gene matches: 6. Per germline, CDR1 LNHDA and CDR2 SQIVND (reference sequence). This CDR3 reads CASSMEGAINTEAFF. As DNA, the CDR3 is TGTGCCAGTAGTATGGAGGGGGCAATTAACACTGAAGCTTTCTTT. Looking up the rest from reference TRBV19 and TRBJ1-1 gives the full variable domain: DGGITQSPKYLFRKEGQNVTLSCEQNLNHDAMYWYRQDPGQGLRLIYYSQIVNDFQKGDIAEGYSVSREKKESFPLTVTSAQKNPTAFYLCASSMEGAINTEAFFGQGTRLTVV.

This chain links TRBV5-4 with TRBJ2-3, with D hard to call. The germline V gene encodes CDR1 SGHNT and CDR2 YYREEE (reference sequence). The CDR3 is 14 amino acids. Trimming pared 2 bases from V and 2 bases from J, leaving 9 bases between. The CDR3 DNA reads TGTGCCAGCAGCTTCCCTATAGCCACAGATACGCAGTATTTT. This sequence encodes CASSFPIATDTQYF. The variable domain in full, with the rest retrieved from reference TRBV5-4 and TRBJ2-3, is ETGVTQSPTHLIKTRGQQVTLRCSSQSGHNTVSWYQQALGQGPQFIFQYYREEENGRGNFPPRFSGLQFPNYSSELNVNALELDDSALYLCASSFPIATDTQYFGPGTRLTVL.

The CDR3 DNA is TGTGCCAGTAGTGGGCTAGCGGGAGTCAATGAGCAGTTCTTC. It yields the protein CASSGLAGVNEQFF. The rearrangement links TRBV19 to TRBJ2-1; 10 positions agree with TRBD2. This CDR3 is built from 14 residues. The germline CDR1 and CDR2 sequences are LNHDA and SQIVND (reference sequence). The J segment lost 6 bases and the V segment lost 5 bases, leaving 4 bases of the junction unmatched.

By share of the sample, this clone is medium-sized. CDR3 DNA: TGTGCCAGCAGCCAAGTGCAGGGCTACGAGCAGTACTTC. Translation gives CASSQVQGYEQYF. V usage is TRBV4-2 and J usage is TRBJ2-7; D is possibly TRBD1 (5 bases). Germline values: CDR1 LGHNA, CDR2 YNFKEQ. The V and J ends lost 1 base and 3 bases respectively, with 7 bases between them. The CDR3 consists of 13 residues.

The CDR3, as DNA: TGTGCCTGGAGCGCCTTAAGGGGGCCAGTTACCTCACCCCTCCACTTT. It is translated as CAWSALRGPVTSPLHF. The V call is TRBV30, the J call TRBJ1-6; TRBD1 matches at 7 bases. The CDR3 is 16 residues long. Per germline, CDR1 GTSNPN and CDR2 SVGIG (reference sequence). V shed 3 bases and J 10 bases; nucleotides not matched to a gene: 15.

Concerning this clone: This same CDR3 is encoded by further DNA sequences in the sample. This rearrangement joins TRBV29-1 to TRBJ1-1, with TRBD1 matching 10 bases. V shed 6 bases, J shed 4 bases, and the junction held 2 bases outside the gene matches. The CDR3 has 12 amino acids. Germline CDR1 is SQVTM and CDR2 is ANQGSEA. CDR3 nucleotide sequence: TGCAGCGTCGGACAGGGGGGCACTGAAGCTTTCTTT. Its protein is CSVGQGGTEAFF.

CDR3 in amino acids: CASSSRGVAGTYNEQFF. CDR3 nucleotide sequence: TGTGCCAGCAGCTCCAGAGGCGTAGCGGGAACCTACAATGAGCAGTTCTTC. The V call is TRBV7-2, the J call TRBJ2-1, with 8 positions matching TRBD2. V trimming: 4 bases; J trimming: 2 bases; junction bases outside the gene matches: 10. The CDR3 length is 17 residues. Germline V gene sequence: CDR1 SGHTA, CDR2 FQGNSA.

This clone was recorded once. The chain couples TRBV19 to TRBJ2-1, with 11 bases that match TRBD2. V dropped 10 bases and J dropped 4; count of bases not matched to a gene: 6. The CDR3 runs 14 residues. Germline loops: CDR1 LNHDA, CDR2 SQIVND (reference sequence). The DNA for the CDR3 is TGTGCCACCTCGGGACTAGCGGAGTACAATGAGCAGTTCTTC. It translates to CATSGLAEYNEQFF.

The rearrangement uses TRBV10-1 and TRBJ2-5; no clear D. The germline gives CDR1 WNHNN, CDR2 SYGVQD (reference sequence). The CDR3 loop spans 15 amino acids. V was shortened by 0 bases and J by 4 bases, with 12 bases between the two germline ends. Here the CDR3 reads CASSESFSARETQYF. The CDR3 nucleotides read TGCGCCAGCAGTGAGTCTTTTTCCGCTAGAGAGACCCAGTACTTC.

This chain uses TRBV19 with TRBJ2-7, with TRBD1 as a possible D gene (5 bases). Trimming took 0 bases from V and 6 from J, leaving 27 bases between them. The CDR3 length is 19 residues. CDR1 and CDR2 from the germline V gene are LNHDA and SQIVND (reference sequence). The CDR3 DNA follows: TGTGCCAGTAGTATAGATCGATGGTCGGTAGACAGTACCCCGGGCGAGCAGTACTTC. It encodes CASSIDRWSVDSTPGEQYF.

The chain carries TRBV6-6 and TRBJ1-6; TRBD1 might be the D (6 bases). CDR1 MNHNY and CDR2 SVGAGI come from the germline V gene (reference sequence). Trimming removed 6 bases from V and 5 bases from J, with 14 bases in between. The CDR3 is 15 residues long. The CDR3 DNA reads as TGTGCCAGCAGCTCCCGGACAGCTCATAATTCACCCCTCCACTTT. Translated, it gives CASSSRTAHNSPLHF.

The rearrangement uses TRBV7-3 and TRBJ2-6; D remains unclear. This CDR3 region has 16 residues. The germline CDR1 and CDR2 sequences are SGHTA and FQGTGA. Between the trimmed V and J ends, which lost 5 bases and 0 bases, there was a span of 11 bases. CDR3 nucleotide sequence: TGTGCCAGCAGCCCACAGTCTCTCTCTGGGGCCAACGTCCTGACTTTC. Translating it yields CASSPQSLSGANVLTF.

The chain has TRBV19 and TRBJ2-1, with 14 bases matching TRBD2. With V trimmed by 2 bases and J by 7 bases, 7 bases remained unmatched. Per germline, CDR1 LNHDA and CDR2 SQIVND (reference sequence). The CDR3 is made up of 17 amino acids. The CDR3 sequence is CASSIFRLAGGFNEQFF. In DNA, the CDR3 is TGTGCCAGTAGTATATTTCGACTAGCGGGGGGGTTTAATGAGCAGTTCTTC.